This T cell receptor beta chain came from a study of identifying expanded T cells in peripheral blood. Study-level points and caveats: Clone count variance between roughly 2-week samples rose with total template count. Technical replicates showed around 1.1 changed clones; around 2 weeks roughly 16; four weeks 19.

Profiling relied on immunoSEQ multiplex PCR, and the TCRdb table lists in-frame clones only, not all of them. The table has about 86,000 clones, approximately 81% seen once. This clone was detected only once. What it binds is not known. The source material was blood. This clonotype was obtained from a person between 18 and 70 years old in good health.

CDR3 bases: TGTGCCAGCAGCGTAGGGGGGGAGCTGGGAAATGAGCAGTTCTTC. Its protein is CASSVGGELGNEQFF. V gene TRBV9 combines with J gene TRBJ2-1; tentatively, D is TRBD2 (6 bases). The germline V gene encodes CDR1 SGDLS and CDR2 YYNGEE. The CDR3 is 15 residues long. Trimming took 0 bases from V and 7 from J, leaving 14 bases between them. The full variable domain, rest sourced from reference TRBV9 and TRBJ2-1, is DSGVTQTPKHLITATGQRVTLRCSPRSGDLSVYWYQQSLDQGLQFLIQYYNGEERAKGNILERFSAQQFPDLHSELNLSSLELGDSALYFCASSVGGELGNEQFFGPGTRLTVL.